Below are 18 T cell receptor beta chains sequenced from a single sample in a study of T cells in Graves' hyperthyroidism and ophthalmopathy. Amplified TCR beta CDR3 regions came from RNA transcripts. First-round RT-PCR with HTBI primers amplified the TCR CDR3 region. TCRdb called the multiplex PCR reads again in MiXCR, with one record for every CDR3 protein. The sample yields about 700,000 distinct CDR3 sequences, roughly 15% seen once. The sequenced sample was blood. The receptors here all came from a woman between 18 and 29 years old with Graves' hyperthyroidism.

This clonotype was detected only a few times. The chain is built from TRBV28 and TRBJ2-7; D remains unclear. The length of the CDR3 is 13 residues. Germline CDR1 is MDHEN and CDR2 is SYDVKM. Trimming removed 10 bases at V and 2 bases at J, with 15 bases between. CDR3 region: CATQAPVTYEQYF. CDR3 coding DNA: TGTGCCACCCAGGCCCCGGTTACCTACGAGCAGTACTTC. Looking up the rest from reference TRBV28 and TRBJ2-7 gives the full variable domain: DVKVTQSSRYLVKRTGEKVFLECVQDMDHENMFWYRQDPGLGLRLIYFSYDVKMKEKGDIPEGYSVSREKKERFSLILESASTNQTSMYLCATQAPVTYEQYFGPGTRLTVT.

The chain couples TRBV3-1 to TRBJ1-3; D uncertain. The CDR3 consists of 15 residues. V lost 6 bases, J lost 0 bases, and 12 bases lay in between. Germline V lookup: CDR1 LGHDT, CDR2 YNNKEL (reference sequence). CDR3 in DNA: TGTGCCAGCAGTCGAGGGAGTTCCTCTGGAAACACCATATATTTT. Translation: CASSRGSSSGNTIYF.

This clonotype was seen at least ten times. The gene calls are TRBV20-1 and TRBJ2-1, with D perhaps assigned TRBD1 or TRBD2 (5 bases each). V gave up 6 bases and J gave up 7 bases, with 22 bases separating them. Germline CDR1 is DFQATT and CDR2 is SNEGSKA (reference sequence). The CDR3 runs to 15 residues. The CDR3 DNA reads as TGCAGTGCGCCCCTTCCCCTAGCTCCAGGGAATGAGCAGTTCTTC. It codes for CSAPLPLAPGNEQFF.

In its sample, this clonotype was seen many times. This sequence joins TRBV11-2 and TRBJ2-7; 8 positions match TRBD1. This CDR3 is built from 16 residues. CDR1 and CDR2 (germline): SGHAT, FQNNGV. V lost 1 base and J lost 6; bases outside the gene matches: 11. In DNA form, the CDR3 reads TGTGCCAGCAGCTTAGCCCCCACCCGGACAGGGTCCGAGCAGTACTTC. It is translated as CASSLAPTRTGSEQYF.

This clonotype occurred many times. The rearrangement links TRBV6-2 or TRBV6-3 to TRBJ2-5; either TRBD1 or TRBD2 may fit D (5 bases each). Per the germline V gene, CDR1 is MNHEY and CDR2 is SVGEGT. V was clipped by 5 bases and J by 4 bases, with 11 bases between them. The CDR3 is made up of 13 amino acids. Here the CDR3 reads CASSGTFRETQYF. The CDR3 DNA sequence: TGTGCCAGCAGTGGGACCTTCCGAGAGACCCAGTACTTC.

In its sample, this clonotype was seen many times. The chain recombines TRBV20-1 with TRBJ2-3; 12 bases fit TRBD2. This CDR3 comprises 15 residues. CDR1 is DFQATT and CDR2 is SNEGSKA in the germline V gene (reference sequence). V shed 2 bases and J 7 bases; nucleotides not matched to a gene: 7. The CDR3 is CSARLAGGIRYTQYF. DNA of the CDR3: TGCAGTGCTAGACTAGCGGGAGGGATTCGATATACGCAGTATTTT.

The rearrangement joins TRBV5-8 to TRBJ1-1; the D gene is possibly TRBD1 (6 bases). Trimming pared 1 base from V and 1 base from J, leaving 20 bases between. This CDR3 is 18 amino acids long. From germline, CDR1 is SGHTS and CDR2 YDEGEE. CDR3 nucleotide sequence: TGTGCCAGCAGCTTGTGGGTCACTCGGGACACCAAGAACACTGAAGCTTTCTTT. It is translated as CASSLWVTRDTKNTEAFF.

This rearrangement joins TRBV6-2 or TRBV6-3 to TRBJ2-3; no clear D. Deletions cut 6 bases from V and 6 bases from J, with 10 bases between. The CDR3 is 12 amino acids. Germline-derived CDR1 and CDR2 are MNHEY and SVGEGT. In DNA, the CDR3 is TGTGCCAGCAGCGCCGAAACCGATACGCAGTATTTT. Translating gives CASSAETDTQYF.

This clonotype was recorded a few times. V is TRBV7-9 and J is TRBJ1-6; no clear D. There are 13 residues in the CDR3. With 2 bases removed from V and 7 bases from J, the gap between germline ends came to 6 bases. Germline V gene data show CDR1 as SEHNR and CDR2 as FQNEAQ (reference sequence). The CDR3 sequence is CASSLKGNSPLHF. CDR3 coding DNA: TGTGCCAGCAGCTTAAAAGGAAATTCACCCCTCCACTTT.

The V and J genes are TRBV7-9 and TRBJ1-1, with D unclear. Trimming stripped 5 bases from V and 7 bases from J, with 11 bases between. The germline V gene encodes CDR1 SEHNR and CDR2 FQNEAQ (reference sequence). The CDR3 spans 12 residues. The chain's CDR3 is CASSQTRSEAFF. The CDR3 DNA reads TGTGCCAGCAGCCAAACAAGAAGTGAAGCTTTCTTT.

Comments on this clonotype: Since a much larger clone is just one base distant, this may be a read error. The chain has TRBV7-3 and TRBJ2-3; no clear D. The germline gives CDR1 SGHTA, CDR2 FQGTGA. The CDR3 consists of 13 residues. Deletions cut 3 bases from V and 4 bases from J, with 8 bases between. CDR3 coding DNA: TGTGCCAGCAGCTTTTACCCCGCAGATACGCAGTATTTT. This sequence encodes CASSFYPADTQYF.

This clonotype turned up a few times. CDR3 amino acids: CASSLHGREPGNTIYF. The CDR3 DNA reads as TGTGCCAGCAGTTTACACGGCAGGGAACCTGGAAACACCATATATTTT. The V gene is TRBV27, the J gene TRBJ1-3, with TRBD1 as a possible D gene (5 bases). Germline values: CDR1 MNHEY, CDR2 SMNVEV (reference sequence). V shed 2 bases and J shed 2 bases, with 13 bases lying between them. This CDR3 has 16 residues.

V and J are TRBV7-2 and TRBJ1-2, with a possible D match to TRBD1 (5 bases). This CDR3 has 17 residues. V was shortened by 1 base and J by 0 bases, with 15 bases between the two germline ends. The germline CDR1 and CDR2 sequences are SGHTA and FQGNSA. The chain's CDR3 is CASSLDPGGFTNYGYTF. Here the CDR3 DNA reads TGTGCCAGCAGCTTAGACCCTGGGGGGTTCACTAACTATGGCTACACCTTC.

This clonotype was picked up a small number of times. This chain connects TRBV20-1 to TRBJ1-5; D may be TRBD1 (6 bases). The germline V and J ends were trimmed by 5 bases and 2 bases, with 31 bases remaining between them. The CDR3 is 20 amino acids. The germline V gene has CDR1 DFQATT and CDR2 SNEGSKA (reference sequence). CDR3 loop: CSALPGGRSYGVRGNQPQHF. For the CDR3, the DNA is TGCAGTGCTCTACCCGGGGGCAGGAGTTATGGCGTTCGCGGCAATCAGCCCCAGCATTTT.

This chain joins TRBV3-1 and TRBJ2-5; D possibly corresponds to TRBD2 (5 bases). The CDR3 is 14 amino acids. V dropped 8 bases and J dropped 5 bases, with 18 bases sitting between them. From germline, CDR1 is LGHDT and CDR2 YNNKEL (reference sequence). The CDR3 DNA follows: TGTGCCAGCGCGGACTCTACTAGTTACGAGACCCAGTACTTC. Protein product: CASADSTSYETQYF.

This clonotype was seen at least ten times. The chain has TRBV14 and TRBJ1-1; the D is unclear. V shed 0 bases and J shed 0 bases, with 5 bases lying between them. The CDR3 is 14 residues long. Germline assignment: CDR1 SGHDN and CDR2 FVKESK. CDR3 DNA: TGTGCCAGCAGCCAAGATTTACTGAACACTGAAGCTTTCTTT. The encoded protein is CASSQDLLNTEAFF.

The V call is TRBV4-3, the J call TRBJ2-3, with 9 bases fitting TRBD1. V was clipped by 3 bases and J by 0 bases; unmatched bases: 4. This CDR3 contains 16 residues. From germline, CDR1 is LGHNA and CDR2 YSLEER. CDR3 sequence: CASSQDRGSSTDTQYF. CDR3 nucleotides: TGCGCCAGCAGCCAGGACAGGGGTTCTAGCACAGATACGCAGTATTTT.

This clonotype was counted many times. V and J are TRBV11-2 and TRBJ2-7; D not resolved. The CDR3 is 11 residues long. The V end lost 5 bases, the J end lost 6 bases, and 8 bases lay between the germline ends. Germline CDR1 and CDR2: SGHAT and FQNNGV. CDR3 amino acids: CASSPPGEQYF. In nucleotides, the CDR3 is TGTGCCAGCAGCCCTCCGGGCGAGCAGTACTTC.